This T cell receptor beta chain comes out of a study of cytomegalovirus exposure and HLA in healthy donors. The primer mix had 60 Vbeta and 13 Jbeta primers. Clones were read by immunoSEQ multiplex PCR, and TCRdb kept only the in-frame ones, dropping some. The sample carries some 130,000 clones, 77% recorded once. Trimming left V 5 bases short and J 3 bases short, with 11 bases between. CDR1 and CDR2 (germline): MDHEN, SYDVKM. The CDR3 has 14 amino acids. On this clone: Its specificity is unknown.

General study findings and limits: Highest at DRB1 and lowest at HLA-C, TCR association rates differed among HLA loci in a later analysis. Earlier analysis found most TCR beta V segments productive about 87% or about 30% of the time.

This receptor was taken from a male donor in good health and CMV-seropositive. Source material: PBMCs. The V call is TRBV28, the J call TRBJ2-1; tentative D call: TRBD2 (6 bases). The CDR3: CASSLGGNYNEQFF. DNA for the CDR3: TGTGCCAGCAGTCTCGGCGGGAACTACAATGAGCAGTTCTTC.